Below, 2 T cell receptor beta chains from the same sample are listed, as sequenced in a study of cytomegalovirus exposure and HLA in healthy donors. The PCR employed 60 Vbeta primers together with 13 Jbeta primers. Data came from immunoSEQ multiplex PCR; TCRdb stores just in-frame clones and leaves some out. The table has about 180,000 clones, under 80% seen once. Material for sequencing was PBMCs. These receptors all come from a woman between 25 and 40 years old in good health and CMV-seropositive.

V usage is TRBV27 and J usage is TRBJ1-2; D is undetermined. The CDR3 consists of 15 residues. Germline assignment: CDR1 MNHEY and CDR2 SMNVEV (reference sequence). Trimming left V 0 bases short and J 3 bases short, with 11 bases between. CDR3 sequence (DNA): TGTGCCAGCAGTTTATCGACACGCCAGCACTATGGCTACACCTTC. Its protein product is CASSLSTRQHYGYTF.

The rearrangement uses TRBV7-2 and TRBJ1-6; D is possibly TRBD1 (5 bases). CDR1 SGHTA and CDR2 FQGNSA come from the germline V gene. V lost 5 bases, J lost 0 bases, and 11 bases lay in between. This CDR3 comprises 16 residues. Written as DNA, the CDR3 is TGTGCCAGCAGCCCCCGGGGGAGCTCCTATAATTCACCCCTCCACTTT. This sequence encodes CASSPRGSSYNSPLHF. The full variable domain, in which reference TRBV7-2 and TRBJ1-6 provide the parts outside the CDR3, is GAGVSQSPSNKVTEKGKDVELRCDPISGHTALYWYRQSLGQGLEFLIYFQGNSAPDKSGLPSDRFSAERTGGSVSTLTIQRTQQEDSAVYLCASSPRGSSYNSPLHFGNGTRLTVT.